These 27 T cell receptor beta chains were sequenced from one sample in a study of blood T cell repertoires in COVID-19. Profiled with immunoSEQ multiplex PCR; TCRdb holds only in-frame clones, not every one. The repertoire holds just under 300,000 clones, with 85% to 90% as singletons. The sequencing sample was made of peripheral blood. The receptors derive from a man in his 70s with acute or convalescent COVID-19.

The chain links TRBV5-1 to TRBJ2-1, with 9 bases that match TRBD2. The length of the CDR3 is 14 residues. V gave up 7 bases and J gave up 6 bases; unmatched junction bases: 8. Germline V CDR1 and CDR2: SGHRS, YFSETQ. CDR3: CASEAAGGGNEQFF. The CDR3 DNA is TGCGCCAGCGAAGCTGCGGGAGGGGGCAATGAGCAGTTCTTC. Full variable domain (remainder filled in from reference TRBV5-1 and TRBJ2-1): KAGVTQTPRYLIKTRGQQVTLSCSPISGHRSVSWYQQTPGQGLQFLFEYFSETQRNKGNFPGRFSGRQFSNSRSEMNVSTLELGDSALYLCASEAAGGGNEQFFGPGTRLTVL.

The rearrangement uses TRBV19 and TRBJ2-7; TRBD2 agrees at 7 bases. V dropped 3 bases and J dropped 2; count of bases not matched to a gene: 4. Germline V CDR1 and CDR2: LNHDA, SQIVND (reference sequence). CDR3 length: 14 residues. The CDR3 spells CASSISRGAYEQYF. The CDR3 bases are TGTGCCAGTAGTATCTCCCGGGGGGCCTACGAGCAGTACTTC.

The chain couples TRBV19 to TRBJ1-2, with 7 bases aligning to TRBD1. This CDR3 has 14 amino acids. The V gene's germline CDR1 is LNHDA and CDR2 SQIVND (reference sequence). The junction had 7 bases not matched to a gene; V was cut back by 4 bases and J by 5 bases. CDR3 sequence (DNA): TGTGCCAGTAGTAAAAGGGGGCTCGGGTATGGCTACACCTTC. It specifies CASSKRGLGYGYTF.

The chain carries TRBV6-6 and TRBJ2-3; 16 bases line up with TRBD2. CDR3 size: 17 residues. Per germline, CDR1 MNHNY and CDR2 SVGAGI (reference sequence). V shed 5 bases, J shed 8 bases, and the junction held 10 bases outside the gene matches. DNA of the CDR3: TGTGCCAGCAGTCAACAGGGACTAGCGGGAGGGTGGGGTACGCAGTATTTT. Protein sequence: CASSQQGLAGGWGTQYF.

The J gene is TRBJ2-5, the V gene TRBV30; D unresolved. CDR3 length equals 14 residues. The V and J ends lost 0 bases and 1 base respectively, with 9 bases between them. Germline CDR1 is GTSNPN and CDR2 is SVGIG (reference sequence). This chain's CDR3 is CAWSVHVSQETQYF. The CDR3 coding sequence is TGTGCCTGGAGTGTACACGTCAGCCAAGAGACCCAGTACTTC.

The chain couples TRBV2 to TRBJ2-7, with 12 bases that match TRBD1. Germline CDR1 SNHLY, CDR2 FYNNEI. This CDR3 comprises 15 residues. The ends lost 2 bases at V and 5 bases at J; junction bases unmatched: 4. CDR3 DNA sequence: TGTGCCAGCAGTGAATTGGGACAGGGGGCCGACGAGCAGTACTTC. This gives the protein CASSELGQGADEQYF.

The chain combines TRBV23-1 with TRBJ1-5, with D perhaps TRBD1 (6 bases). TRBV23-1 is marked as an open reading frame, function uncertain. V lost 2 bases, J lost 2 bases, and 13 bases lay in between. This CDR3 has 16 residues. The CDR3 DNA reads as TGCGCCAGCAGTCAAAACCCGACAGGATGCAATCAGCCCCAGCATTTT. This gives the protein CASSQNPTGCNQPQHF.

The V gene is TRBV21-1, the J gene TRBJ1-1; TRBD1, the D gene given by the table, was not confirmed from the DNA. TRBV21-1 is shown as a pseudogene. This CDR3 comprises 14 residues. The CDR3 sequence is CASSKARSGSEAFF. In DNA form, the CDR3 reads TGTGCCAGCAGCAAAGCGCGATCAGGGTCTGAAGCTTTCTTT.

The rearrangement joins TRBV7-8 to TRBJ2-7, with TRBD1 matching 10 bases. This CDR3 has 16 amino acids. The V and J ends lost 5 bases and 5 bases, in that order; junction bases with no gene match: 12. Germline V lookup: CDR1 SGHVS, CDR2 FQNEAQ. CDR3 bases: TGTGCCAGCAGCATGGGGAAGGGACAGGGGTCCCACGAGCAGTACTTC. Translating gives CASSMGKGQGSHEQYF.

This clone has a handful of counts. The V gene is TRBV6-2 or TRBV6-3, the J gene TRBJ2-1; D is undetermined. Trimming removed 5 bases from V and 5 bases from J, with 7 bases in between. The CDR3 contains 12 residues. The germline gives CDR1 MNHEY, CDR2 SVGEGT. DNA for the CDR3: TGTGCCAGCAGTCCCACTAACAATGAGCAGTTCTTC. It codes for CASSPTNNEQFF.

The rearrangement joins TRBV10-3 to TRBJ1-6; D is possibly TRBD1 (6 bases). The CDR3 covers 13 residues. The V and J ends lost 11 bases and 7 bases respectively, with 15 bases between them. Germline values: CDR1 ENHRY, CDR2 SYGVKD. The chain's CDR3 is CALSRTANSPLHF. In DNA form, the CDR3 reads TGTGCCCTCTCCAGGACAGCAAATTCACCCCTCCACTTT.

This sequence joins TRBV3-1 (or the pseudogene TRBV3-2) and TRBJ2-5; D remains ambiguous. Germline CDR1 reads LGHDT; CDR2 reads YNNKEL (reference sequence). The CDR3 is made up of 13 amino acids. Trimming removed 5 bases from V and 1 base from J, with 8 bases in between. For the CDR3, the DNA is TGTGCCAGCAGCATATATTCCCAAGAGACCCAGTACTTC. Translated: CASSIYSQETQYF.

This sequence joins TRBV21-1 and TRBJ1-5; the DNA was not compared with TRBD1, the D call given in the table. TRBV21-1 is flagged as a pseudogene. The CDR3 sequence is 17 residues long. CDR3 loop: CASSKNQQGQGHQPQHF. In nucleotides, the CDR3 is TGTGCCAGCAGCAAAAATCAGCAGGGACAGGGGCATCAGCCCCAGCATTTT.

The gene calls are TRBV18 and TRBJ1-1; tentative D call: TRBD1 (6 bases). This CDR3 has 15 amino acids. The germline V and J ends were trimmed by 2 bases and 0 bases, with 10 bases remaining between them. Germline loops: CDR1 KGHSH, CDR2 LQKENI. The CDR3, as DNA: TGTGCCAGCTCACCAGCCGGACAGCTGAACACTGAAGCTTTCTTT. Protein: CASSPAGQLNTEAFF.

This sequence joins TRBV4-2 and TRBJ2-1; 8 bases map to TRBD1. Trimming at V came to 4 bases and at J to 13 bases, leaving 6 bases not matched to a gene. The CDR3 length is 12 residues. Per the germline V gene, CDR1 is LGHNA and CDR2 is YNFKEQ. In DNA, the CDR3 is TGTGCCAGCAGCCCAGCCGGGACAGGACAGTTCTTC. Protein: CASSPAGTGQFF.

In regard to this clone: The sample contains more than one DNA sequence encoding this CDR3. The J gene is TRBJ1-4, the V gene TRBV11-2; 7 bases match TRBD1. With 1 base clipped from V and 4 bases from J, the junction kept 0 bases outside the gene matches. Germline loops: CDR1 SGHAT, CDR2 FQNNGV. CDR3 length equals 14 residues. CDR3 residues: CASSLGQGNEKLFF. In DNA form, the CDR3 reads TGTGCCAGCAGCTTAGGACAGGGTAATGAAAAACTGTTTTTT. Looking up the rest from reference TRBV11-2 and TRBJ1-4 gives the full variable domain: EAGVAQSPRYKIIEKRQSVAFWCNPISGHATLYWYQQILGQGPKLLIQFQNNGVVDDSQLPKDRFSAERLKGVDSTLKIQPAKLEDSAVYLCASSLGQGNEKLFFGSGTQLSVL.

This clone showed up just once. The CDR3 bases are TGTGCCAGCAGCACCCGGACAGGGGGGTACGAGCAGTACTTC. Translating it yields CASSTRTGGYEQYF. The chain is built from TRBV7-9 and TRBJ2-7, with 10 nucleotides matching TRBD1. Germline V gene data show CDR1 as SEHNR and CDR2 as FQNEAQ (reference sequence). The V gene end was trimmed by 5 bases and the J gene end by 4 bases; junction bases not matched to a gene: 5. The length of the CDR3 is 14 residues.

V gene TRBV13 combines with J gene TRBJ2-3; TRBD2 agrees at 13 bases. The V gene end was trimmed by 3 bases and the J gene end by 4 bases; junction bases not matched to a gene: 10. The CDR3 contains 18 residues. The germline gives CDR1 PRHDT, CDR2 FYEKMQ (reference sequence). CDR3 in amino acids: CASSFRTSGSPPPDTQYF. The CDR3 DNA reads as TGTGCCAGCAGCTTCCGGACTAGCGGGAGCCCTCCCCCAGATACGCAGTATTTT. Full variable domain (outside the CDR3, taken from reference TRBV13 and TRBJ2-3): AAGVIQSPRHLIKEKRETATLKCYPIPRHDTVYWYQQGPGQDPQFLISFYEKMQSDKGSIPDRFSAQQFSDYHSELNMSSLELGDSALYFCASSFRTSGSPPPDTQYFGPGTRLTVL.

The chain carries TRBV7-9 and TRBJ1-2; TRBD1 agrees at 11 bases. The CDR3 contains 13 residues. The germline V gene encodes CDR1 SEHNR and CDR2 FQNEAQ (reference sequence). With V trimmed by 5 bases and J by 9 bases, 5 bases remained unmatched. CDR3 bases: TGTGCCAGCAGCCCGGGGACAGGGGGTAGCTACACCTTC. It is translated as CASSPGTGGSYTF. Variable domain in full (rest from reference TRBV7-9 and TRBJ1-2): DTGVSQNPRHKITKRGQNVTFRCDPISEHNRLYWYRQTLGQGPEFLTYFQNEAQLEKSRLLSDRFSAERPKGSFSTLEIQRTEQGDSAMYLCASSPGTGGSYTFGSGTRLTVV.

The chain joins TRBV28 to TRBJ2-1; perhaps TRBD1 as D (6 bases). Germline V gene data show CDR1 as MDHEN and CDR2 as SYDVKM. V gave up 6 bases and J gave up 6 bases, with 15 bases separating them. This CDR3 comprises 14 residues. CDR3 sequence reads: CASRSVPRGNEQFF. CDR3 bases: TGTGCCAGCAGATCCGTACCCAGGGGCAATGAGCAGTTCTTC.

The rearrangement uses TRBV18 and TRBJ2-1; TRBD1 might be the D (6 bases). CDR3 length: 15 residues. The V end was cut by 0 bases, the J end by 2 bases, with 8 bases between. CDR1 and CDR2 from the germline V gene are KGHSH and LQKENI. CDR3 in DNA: TGTGCCAGCTCACCACCAGGGGGAACCTACAATGAGCAGTTCTTC. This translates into CASSPPGGTYNEQFF.

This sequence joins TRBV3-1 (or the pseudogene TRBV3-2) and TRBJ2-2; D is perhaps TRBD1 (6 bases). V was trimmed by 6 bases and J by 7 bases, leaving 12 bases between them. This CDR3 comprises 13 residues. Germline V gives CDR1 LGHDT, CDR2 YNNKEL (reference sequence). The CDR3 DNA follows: TGTGCCAGCAGATTCCAAGGGGGCGGGGAGCTGTTTTTT. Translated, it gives CASRFQGGGELFF.

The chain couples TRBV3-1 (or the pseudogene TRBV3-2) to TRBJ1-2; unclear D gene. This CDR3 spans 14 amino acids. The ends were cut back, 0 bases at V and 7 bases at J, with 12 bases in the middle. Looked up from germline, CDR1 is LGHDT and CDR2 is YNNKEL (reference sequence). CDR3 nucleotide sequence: TGTGCCAGCAGCCAAGATAGAGTGGGAGGTGGCTACACCTTC. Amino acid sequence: CASSQDRVGGGYTF.

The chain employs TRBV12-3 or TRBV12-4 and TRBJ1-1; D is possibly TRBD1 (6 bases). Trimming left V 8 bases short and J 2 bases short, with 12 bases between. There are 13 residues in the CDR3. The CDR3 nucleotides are TGTGCCAGCCGGGACACCCTCAACACTGAAGCTTTCTTT. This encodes CASRDTLNTEAFF.

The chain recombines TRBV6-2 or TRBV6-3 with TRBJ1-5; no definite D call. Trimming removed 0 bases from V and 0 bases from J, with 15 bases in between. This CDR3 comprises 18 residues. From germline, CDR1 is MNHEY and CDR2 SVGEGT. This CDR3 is CASSYSAGMSYSNQPQHF. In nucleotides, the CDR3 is TGTGCCAGCAGTTACTCAGCGGGTATGTCCTATAGCAATCAGCCCCAGCATTTT.

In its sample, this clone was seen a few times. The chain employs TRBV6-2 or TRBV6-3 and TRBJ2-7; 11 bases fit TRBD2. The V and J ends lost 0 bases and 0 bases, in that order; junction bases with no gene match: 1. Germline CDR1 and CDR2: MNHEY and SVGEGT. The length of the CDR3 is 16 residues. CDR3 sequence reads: CASSYSLAGVSYEQYF. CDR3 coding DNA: TGTGCCAGCAGTTACTCACTAGCGGGGGTCTCCTACGAGCAGTACTTC.

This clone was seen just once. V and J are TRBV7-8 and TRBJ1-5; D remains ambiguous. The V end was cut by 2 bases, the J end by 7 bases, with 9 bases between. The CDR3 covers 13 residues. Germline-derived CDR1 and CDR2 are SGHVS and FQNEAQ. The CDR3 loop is CASSLLERQPQHF. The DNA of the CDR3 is TGTGCCAGCAGCTTATTAGAGAGACAGCCCCAGCATTTT. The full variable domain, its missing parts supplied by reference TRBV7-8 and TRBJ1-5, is GAGVSQSPRYKVAKRGQDVALRCDPISGHVSLFWYQQALGQGPEFLTYFQNEAQLDKSGLPSDRFFAERPEGSVSTLKIQRTQQEDSAVYLCASSLLERQPQHFGDGTRLSIL.